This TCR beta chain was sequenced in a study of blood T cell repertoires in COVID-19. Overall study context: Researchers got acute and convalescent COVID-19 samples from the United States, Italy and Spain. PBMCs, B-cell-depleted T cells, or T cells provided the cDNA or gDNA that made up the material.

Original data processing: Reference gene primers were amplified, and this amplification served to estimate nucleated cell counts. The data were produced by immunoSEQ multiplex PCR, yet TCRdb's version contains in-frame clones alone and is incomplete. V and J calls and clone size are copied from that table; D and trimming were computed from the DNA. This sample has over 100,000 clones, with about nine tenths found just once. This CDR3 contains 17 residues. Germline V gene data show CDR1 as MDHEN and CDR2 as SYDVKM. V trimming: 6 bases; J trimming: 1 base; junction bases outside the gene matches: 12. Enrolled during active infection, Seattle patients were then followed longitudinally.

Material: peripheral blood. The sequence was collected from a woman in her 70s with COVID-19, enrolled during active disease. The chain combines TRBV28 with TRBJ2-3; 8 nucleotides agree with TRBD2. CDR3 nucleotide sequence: TGTGCCAGCAGCTTGGGACTAGACGATATCGGCACAGATACGCAGTATTTT. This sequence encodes CASSLGLDDIGTDTQYF.